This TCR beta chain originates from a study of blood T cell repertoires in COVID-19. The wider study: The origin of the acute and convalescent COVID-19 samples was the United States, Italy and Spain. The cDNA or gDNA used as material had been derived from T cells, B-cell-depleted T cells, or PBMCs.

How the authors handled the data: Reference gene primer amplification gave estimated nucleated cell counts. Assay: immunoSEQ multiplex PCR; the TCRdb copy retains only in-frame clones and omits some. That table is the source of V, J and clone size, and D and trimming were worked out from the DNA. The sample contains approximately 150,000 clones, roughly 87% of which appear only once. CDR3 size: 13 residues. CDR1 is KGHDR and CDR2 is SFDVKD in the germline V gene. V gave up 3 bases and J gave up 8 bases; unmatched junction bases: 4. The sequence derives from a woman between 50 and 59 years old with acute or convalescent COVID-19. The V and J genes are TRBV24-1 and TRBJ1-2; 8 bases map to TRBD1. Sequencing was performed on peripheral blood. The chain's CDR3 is CATSDGQGRGYTF. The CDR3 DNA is TGTGCCACCAGTGATGGACAGGGCAGGGGCTACACCTTC.